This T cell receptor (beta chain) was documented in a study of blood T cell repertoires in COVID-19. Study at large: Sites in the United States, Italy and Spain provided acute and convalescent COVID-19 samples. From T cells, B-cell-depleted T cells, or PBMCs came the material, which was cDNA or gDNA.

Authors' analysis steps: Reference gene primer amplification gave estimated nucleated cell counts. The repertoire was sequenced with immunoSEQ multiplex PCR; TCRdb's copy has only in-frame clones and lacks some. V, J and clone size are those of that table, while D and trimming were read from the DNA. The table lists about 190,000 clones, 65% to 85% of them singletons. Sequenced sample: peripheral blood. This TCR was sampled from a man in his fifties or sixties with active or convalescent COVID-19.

The CDR3 spells CASSQDRATYNEQFF. The CDR3 DNA reads as TGTGCCAGCAGCCAGGACAGGGCAACCTACAATGAGCAGTTCTTC. The rearrangement joins TRBV7-3 to TRBJ2-1; 8 bases map to TRBD1. CDR1 and CDR2 from the germline V gene are SGHTA and FQGTGA. Losses at the gene ends were 5 bases for V and 2 bases for J; bases not matched to a gene: 5. The CDR3 extends over 15 amino acids.